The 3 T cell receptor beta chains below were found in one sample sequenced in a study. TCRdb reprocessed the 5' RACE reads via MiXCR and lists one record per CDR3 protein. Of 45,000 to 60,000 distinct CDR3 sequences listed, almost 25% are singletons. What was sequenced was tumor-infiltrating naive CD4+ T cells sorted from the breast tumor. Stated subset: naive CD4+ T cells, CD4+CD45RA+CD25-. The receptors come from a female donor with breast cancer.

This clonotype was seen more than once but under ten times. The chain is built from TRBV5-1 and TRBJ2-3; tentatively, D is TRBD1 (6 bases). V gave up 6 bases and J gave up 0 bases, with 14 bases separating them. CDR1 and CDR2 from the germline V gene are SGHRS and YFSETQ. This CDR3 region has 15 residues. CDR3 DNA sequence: TGCGCCAGCAAGGAATTGGGGGCTAGCACAGATACGCAGTATTTT. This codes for CASKELGASTDTQYF.

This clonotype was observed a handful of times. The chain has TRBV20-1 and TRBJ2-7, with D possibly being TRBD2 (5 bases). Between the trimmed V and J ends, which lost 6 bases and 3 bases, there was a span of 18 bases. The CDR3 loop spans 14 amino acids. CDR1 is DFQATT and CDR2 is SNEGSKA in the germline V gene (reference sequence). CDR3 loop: CSAPPGSAHYEQYF. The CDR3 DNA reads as TGCAGTGCCCCCCCGGGGTCAGCACACTACGAGCAGTACTTC.

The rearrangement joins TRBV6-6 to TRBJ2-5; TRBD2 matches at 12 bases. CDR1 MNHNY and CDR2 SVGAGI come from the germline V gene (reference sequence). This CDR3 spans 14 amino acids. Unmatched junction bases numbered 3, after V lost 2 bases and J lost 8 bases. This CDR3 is CASSYQTSGSTQYF. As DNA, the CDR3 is TGTGCCAGCAGTTACCAGACTAGCGGGAGTACCCAGTACTTC.